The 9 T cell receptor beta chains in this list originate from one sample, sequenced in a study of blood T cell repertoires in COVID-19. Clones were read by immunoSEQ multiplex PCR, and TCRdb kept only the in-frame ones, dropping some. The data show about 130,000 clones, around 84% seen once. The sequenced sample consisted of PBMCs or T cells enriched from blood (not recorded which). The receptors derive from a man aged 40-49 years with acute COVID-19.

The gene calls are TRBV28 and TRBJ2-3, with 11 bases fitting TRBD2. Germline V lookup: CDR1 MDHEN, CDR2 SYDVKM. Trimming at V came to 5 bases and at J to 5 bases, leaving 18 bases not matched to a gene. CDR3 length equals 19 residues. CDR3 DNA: TGTGCCAGCAGTCCCATCGGGGGGTACGCTAGCGGGAGGAGAGATACGCAGTATTTT. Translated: CASSPIGGYASGRRDTQYF.

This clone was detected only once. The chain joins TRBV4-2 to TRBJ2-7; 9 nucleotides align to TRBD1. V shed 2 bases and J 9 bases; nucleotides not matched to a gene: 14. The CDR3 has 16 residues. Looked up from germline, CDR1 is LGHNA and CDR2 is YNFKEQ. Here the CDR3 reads CASSQPTGTGMRVQYF. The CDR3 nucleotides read TGTGCCAGCAGCCAACCTACCGGGACAGGGATGCGGGTGCAGTACTTC.

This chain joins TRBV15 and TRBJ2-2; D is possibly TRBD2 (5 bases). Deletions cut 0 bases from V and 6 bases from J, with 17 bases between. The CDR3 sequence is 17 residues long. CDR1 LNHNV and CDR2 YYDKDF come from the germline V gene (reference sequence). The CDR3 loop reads CATSRDLTPEVAGELFF. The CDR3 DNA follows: TGTGCCACCAGCAGAGATTTAACCCCGGAGGTCGCCGGGGAGCTGTTTTTT.

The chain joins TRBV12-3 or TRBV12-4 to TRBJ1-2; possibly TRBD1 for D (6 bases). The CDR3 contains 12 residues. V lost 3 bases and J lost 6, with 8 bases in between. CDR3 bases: TGTGCCAGCAGTTTTACAGGGAATGGCTACACCTTC. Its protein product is CASSFTGNGYTF.

As DNA, the CDR3 is TGTGCCAGCAGTCTAGCCGGGGGAGGGCCCATGGCAGATACGCAGTATTTT. Protein: CASSLAGGGPMADTQYF. The chain is built from TRBV7-3 and TRBJ2-3, with 7 bases fitting TRBD2. The junction had 16 bases not matched to a gene; V was cut back by 6 bases and J by 4 bases. Germline V lookup: CDR1 SGHTA, CDR2 FQGTGA. The CDR3 is made up of 17 amino acids.

The chain's CDR3 is CASSLQQDNYGYTF. CDR3 sequence (DNA): TGTGCCAGCAGCTTACAACAGGATAACTATGGCTACACCTTC. The J gene is TRBJ1-2, the V gene TRBV7-2; D perhaps matches TRBD1 (5 bases). The CDR3 has 14 amino acids. CDR1 SGHTA and CDR2 FQGNSA come from the germline V gene. The germline V and J ends were trimmed by 2 bases and 1 base, with 8 bases remaining between them. Supplemented by reference TRBV7-2 and TRBJ1-2, the full variable domain reads GAGVSQSPSNKVTEKGKDVELRCDPISGHTALYWYRQSLGQGLEFLIYFQGNSAPDKSGLPSDRFSAERTGGSVSTLTIQRTQQEDSAVYLCASSLQQDNYGYTFGSGTRLTVV.

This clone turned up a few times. In nucleotides, the CDR3 is TGTGCCAGCACCCAACAGGGCCGTGGCTACACCTTC. It specifies CASTQQGRGYTF. V gene TRBV28 combines with J gene TRBJ1-2; the D gene is possibly TRBD1 (6 bases). Per germline, CDR1 MDHEN and CDR2 SYDVKM. V was clipped by 7 bases and J by 7 bases, with 13 bases between them. The CDR3 covers 12 residues.

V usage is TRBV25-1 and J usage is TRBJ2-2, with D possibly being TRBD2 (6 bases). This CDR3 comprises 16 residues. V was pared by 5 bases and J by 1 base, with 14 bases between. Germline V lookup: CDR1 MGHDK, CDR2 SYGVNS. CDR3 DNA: TGTGCCAGCAGTCCCCTGACGGGAGAGAACACCGGGGAGCTGTTTTTT. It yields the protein CASSPLTGENTGELFF.

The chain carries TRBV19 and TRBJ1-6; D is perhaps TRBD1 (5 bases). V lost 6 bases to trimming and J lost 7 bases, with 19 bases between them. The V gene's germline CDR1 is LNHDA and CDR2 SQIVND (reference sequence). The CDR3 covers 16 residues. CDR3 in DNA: TGTGCCAGTAGCCTCTACATCGTTCCAGGGAATTCACCCCTCCACTTT. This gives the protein CASSLYIVPGNSPLHF.